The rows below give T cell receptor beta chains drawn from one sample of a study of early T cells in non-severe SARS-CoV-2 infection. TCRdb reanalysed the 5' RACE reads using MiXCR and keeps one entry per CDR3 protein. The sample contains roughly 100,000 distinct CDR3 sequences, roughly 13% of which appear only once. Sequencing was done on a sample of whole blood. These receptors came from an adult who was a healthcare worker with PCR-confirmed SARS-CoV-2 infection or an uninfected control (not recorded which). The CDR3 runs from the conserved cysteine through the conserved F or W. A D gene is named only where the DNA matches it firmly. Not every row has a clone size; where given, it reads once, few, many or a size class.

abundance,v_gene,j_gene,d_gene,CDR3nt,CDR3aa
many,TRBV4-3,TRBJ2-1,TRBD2,TGCGCCAGCAGCCAAAAAAAAAAGACTAGCGGGAGGGCCAATGAGCAGTTCTTC,CASSQKKKTSGRANEQFF
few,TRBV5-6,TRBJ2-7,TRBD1,TGTGCCAGCAGCGCCGGGACAGGGGTGTTCTACGAGCAGTACTTC,CASSAGTGVFYEQYF
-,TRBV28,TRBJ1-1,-,TGTGCCAGCATCAGTACCATGAACACTGAAGCTTTCTTT,CASISTMNTEAFF
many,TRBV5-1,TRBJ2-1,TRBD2,TGCGCCAGCAGCGTTAGCGGGCTCTCCTACAATGAGCAGTTCTTC,CASSVSGLSYNEQFF
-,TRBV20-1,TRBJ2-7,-,TGCAGTGCTAAAACCAGGGGTCCCAGTAGCTCCTACGAGCAGTACTTC,CSAKTRGPSSSYEQYF
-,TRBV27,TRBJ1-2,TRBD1,TGTGCCAGCAGTTATACAGGGGGCCGGGACTATGGCTACACCTTC,CASSYTGGRDYGYTF
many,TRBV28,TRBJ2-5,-,TGTGCCAGCAGTTCTTCCCAAGAGACCCAGTACTTC,CASSSSQETQYF
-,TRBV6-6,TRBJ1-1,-,TGTGCCAGCAGCCCGACAGCAATGAACACTGAAGCTTTCTTT,CASSPTAMNTEAFF
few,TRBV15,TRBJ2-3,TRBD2,TGTGCCACCAGCAGAGATTCCCCGCGGGAGGGCCGGGAAGATACGCAGTATTTT,CATSRDSPREGREDTQYF
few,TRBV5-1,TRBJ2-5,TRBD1,TGCGCCAGCAGCGGAACAGGGGGCGCGGTGTTTGAGACCCAGTACTTC,CASSGTGGAVFETQYF
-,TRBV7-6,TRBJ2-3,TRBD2,TGTGCCAGCAGCTCATATAGCGGGGGCGGTCTAGATACGCAGTATTTT,CASSSYSGGGLDTQYF
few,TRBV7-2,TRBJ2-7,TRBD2,TGTGCCAGCAGCCTCGGGACTAGCGGGAGGGGGGACTTGGAGCAGTACTTC,CASSLGTSGRGDLEQYF
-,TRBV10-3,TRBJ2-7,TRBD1,TGTGCCATCAGTGAGTCGGGACAGTTAAATTACGAGCAGTACTTC,CAISESGQLNYEQYF
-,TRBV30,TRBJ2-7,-,TGTGCCGGCCGGGACGGCCGCTACGACCAGTACTTC,CAGRDGRYDQYF
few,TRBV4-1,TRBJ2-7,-,TGCGCCAGCAGCCGCAACCAGGGCGACGAGCAGTACTTC,CASSRNQGDEQYF
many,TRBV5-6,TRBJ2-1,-,TGTGCCAGCAGCTTGGTTCGGCTAGTGAATGAGCAGTTCTTC,CASSLVRLVNEQFF
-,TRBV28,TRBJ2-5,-,TGTGCCAGCAGTTTTGGCGGTGCCCAAGAGACCCAGTACTTC,CASSFGGAQETQYF
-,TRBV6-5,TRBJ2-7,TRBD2,TGTGCCAGCAGCATTACTAGCGGGAGCGCCGTCGAGCAGTACTTC,CASSITSGSAVEQYF
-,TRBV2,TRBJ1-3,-,TGTGCCAGCAACGGAAACGGGAACACCATATATTTT,CASNGNGNTIYF
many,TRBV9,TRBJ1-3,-,TGTGCCAGCATGGGAGATGGAAACACCATATATTTT,CASMGDGNTIYF
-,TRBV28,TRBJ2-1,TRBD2,TGTGCCAGCAGTGGAAGCGGGGGCTGGACCGAGCAGTTCTTC,CASSGSGGWTEQFF
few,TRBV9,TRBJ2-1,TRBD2,TGTGCCAGCAGCCCATCGGGGGGGGAGCAGTTCTTC,CASSPSGGEQFF
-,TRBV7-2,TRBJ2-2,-,TGTGCCAGCAGCACCCAAACAACCAGGTCCGGCGGGGAGCTGTTTTTT,CASSTQTTRSGGELFF
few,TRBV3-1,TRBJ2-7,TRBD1,TGTGCCAGCAGCAAGACAGGGGTTCTCGAGCAGTACTTC,CASSKTGVLEQYF
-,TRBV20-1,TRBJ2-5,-,TGCAGTGCTAGAGATCCGCAGGGCCAAGAGACCCAGTACTTC,CSARDPQGQETQYF
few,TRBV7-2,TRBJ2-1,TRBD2,TGTGCCAGCAGCCCGGGACGCGGGACTAGCCGCAGTGAGCAGTTCTTC,CASSPGRGTSRSEQFF